This TCR beta chain was retrieved from a study of identical twins (TCRdb year 2016). General notes on the study: The study deep-sequenced TCR alpha and beta repertoires from monozygotic twins, unrelated adults of various ages and cord blood to test whether fetal clonotypes persist. To rule out contamination, the twin experiments were replicated at different times with different library preparation protocols. Here is what the overall study found, with its caveats: Fewer insertions were carried by abundant cord blood beta clonotypes; a weaker similar trend was observed in young adult naive repertoires, while no such trend was observed in memory repertoires. A weaker excess of twin sharing was found in beta out-of-frame sequences because the signal-to-noise ratio was lowered by fewer shared sequences. In monozygotic twins, out-of-frame TCR alpha sharing was systematically underestimated by recombination models, although the models agreed with sharing between unrelated individuals. Compared with coincidental sharing between unrelated individuals, out-of-frame TCR alpha sequences shared between twins showed an excess of sequences with low generation probability. Because the same donors could not be followed over many years, the conclusions relied on cross-sectional statistical analysis. Invariant T cells such as MAIT and iNKT could partly confound zero-insertion analyses, though diverse VJ usage argued against this for most clonotypes.

Library preparation employed 5' RACE. The instrument given in TCRdb is Illumina HiSeq 2000. A universal primer binding site was introduced by template switching, and a unique molecular identifier was present in the final cDNA, enabling accurate counting of TCR cDNA molecules. Specific primers in the conserved constant-segment region were used to synthesize first-strand cDNA for TCR alpha and beta chains. To control for contamination, every cDNA library carried two barcodes: a SMART-Mk sample barcode plus Illumina barcodes. Two successive PCR steps introduced TruSeq adapter sequences along with Illumina sample barcodes. The TCR alpha and beta cDNA libraries were sequenced on the Illumina HiSeq platform using custom primers. As for the original processing: MiGEC processed the raw reads to extract unique molecular identifiers, while MiXCR was used to determine the CDR3 positions. For each individual, recombination models were inferred using an EM algorithm with the repgenHMM and IGoR tools. The tcR package in R was used for shared clonotype analysis, with sharing normalized by the product of cloneset sizes. Out-of-frame nonproductive sequences were analyzed to study raw recombination free of thymic and clonal selection effects. TCRdb reworked the public reads: Q25 trimming with fastp, MiXCR clone assembly, productive beta chains retained. Rows merge per CDR3 protein into single entries with the most common DNA and genes. The V and J calls and clone size come from TCRdb's table, not from the authors' own analysis. The sample records about 460,000 distinct CDR3 sequences, 14% of which are singletons. The top ten clones comprise about 0.52% of the sample.

There are 12 amino acids in the CDR3, from cysteine to phenylalanine inclusive. The DNA shown is the 36-base CDR3, in frame from base 1. The germline V gene (reference sequence) sets CDR1 to MNHEY and CDR2 to SMNVEV. Deletion took 9 bases off V and 3 bases off J, with a span of 12 bases between the germline ends. A remark on this clonotype: Its antigen has not been determined. Per-base quality was not reported, and no clone a single base away is much larger than it.

Every donor in the study was a healthy Caucasian. The twin cohort consisted of three pairs of female monozygotic twins, all aged roughly 18 to 30 years. Positive isolation kits from Invitrogen were used to isolate CD4+ and CD8+ T cell populations. The same sample was also studied in work on yellow fever vaccine responses in identical twins. The second study also describes: The authors reported that the T cell response to vaccination in identical twins appeared partly convergent and partly personalized. In identical twins, the study followed T cell clones that responded to the vaccine with precision.

The receptor chain draws on TRBV27 and TRBJ2-7; a tentative D call is TRBD1 (6 bases match). The receptor was derived from a woman between 18 and 30 years old in good health. The sequenced sample was CD4+ T cells sorted from blood. The DNA is TGTGCCAGTAAGGACAGTCTCTACGAGCAGTACTTC. This sequence encodes CASKDSLYEQYF.